These T cell receptor beta chains were read from a single sample in a study of human T cells and chemical hapten exposure. TCRdb called the RACE reads again in MiXCR, with one record for every CDR3 protein. The sample lists under 450,000 distinct CDR3 sequences, more than 5% occurring once. The starting material was whole blood, obtained in connection with sensitization to the hapten diphenylcyclopropenone (DPC). The receptors derive from a young woman with alopecia areata. Some clones in this sample may be carry-over from other donors' samples. Both conserved end residues are part of each CDR3. A D gene is named only where the DNA matches it firmly. A row's size may be missing; if present it is once, few, many or a size class.

TRBD1	many	TRBV6-2/TRBV6-3	TRBJ1-1	CASSYSIGQVRTEAFF	TGTGCCAGCAGTTACTCCATAGGACAGGTTCGGACTGAAGCTTTCTTT
TRBD1	many	TRBV4-3	TRBJ2-1	CASSLGQGGEQFF	TGCGCCAGCAGCCTCGGACAGGGAGGTGAGCAGTTCTTC
-	many	TRBV7-2	TRBJ1-3	CASSPSTGTFSGNTIYF	TGTGCCAGCAGCCCTAGTACAGGGACGTTCTCTGGAAACACCATATATTTT
TRBD1	many	TRBV7-3	TRBJ2-7	CASSPGQGVNEQYF	TGTGCCAGCAGCCCCGGACAGGGAGTAAACGAGCAGTACTTC
-	-	TRBV4-3	TRBJ2-7	CASSPSRGYEQYF	TGCGCCAGCAGCCCCTCTAGGGGGTACGAGCAGTACTTC
-	many	TRBV7-8	TRBJ1-1	CASSTRGGMNTEAFF	TGTGCCAGCAGCACAAGGGGGGGCATGAACACTGAAGCTTTCTTT
-	many	TRBV2	TRBJ2-5	CASSVIRAQYF	TGTGCCAGCAGTGTAATAAGGGCCCAGTACTTC
-	-	TRBV19	TRBJ1-5	CASSILTTQHF	TGTGCCAGTAGTATTTTAACGACCCAGCATTTT
TRBD2	-	TRBV4-1	TRBJ2-3	CASSQVDLAGGFRSKDTQYF	TGCGCCAGCAGCCAAGTTGATCTAGCGGGGGGCTTCCGTTCGAAAGATACGCAGTATTTT
-	many	TRBV5-1	TRBJ1-1	CASSLQGDTEAFF	TGCGCCAGCAGCTTACAGGGTGACACTGAAGCTTTCTTT
TRBD1	few	TRBV6-1	TRBJ1-1	CASSQSTGGAIIRDTEAFF	TGTGCCAGCAGCCAATCGACAGGGGGCGCGATAATAAGGGACACTGAAGCTTTCTTT
-	few	TRBV4-3	TRBJ2-3	CASSQDRTTDTQYF	TGCGCCAGCAGCCAAGACAGGACCACAGATACGCAGTATTTT
TRBD2	-	TRBV9	TRBJ2-3	CASSVGAGGSTDTQYF	TGTGCCAGCAGCGTAGGGGCCGGGGGGAGCACAGATACGCAGTATTTT
-	-	TRBV5-1	TRBJ1-1	CASSLEVPSDTEAFF	TGCGCCAGCAGCTTGGAAGTCCCCTCCGACACTGAAGCTTTCTTT
-	few	TRBV15	TRBJ2-3	CATSRGADLFTDTQYF	TGTGCCACCAGCAGAGGCGCGGACCTTTTCACAGATACGCAGTATTTT
TRBD1	few	TRBV11-1	TRBJ1-1	CASSLAQGATEAFF	TGTGCCAGCAGCTTAGCTCAGGGGGCCACTGAAGCTTTCTTT
TRBD2	few	TRBV6-1	TRBJ2-7	CASSEAAGGPPEQYF	TGTGCCAGCAGTGAAGCCGCGGGGGGCCCCCCGGAGCAGTACTTC
-	few	TRBV4-3	TRBJ2-1	CASSRAEGNEQFF	TGCGCCAGCAGCCGCGCGGAGGGCAATGAGCAGTTCTTC
-	few	TRBV12-3/TRBV12-4	TRBJ1-1	CASSLGAGREAFF	TGTGCCAGCAGTTTAGGGGCAGGGAGGGAAGCTTTCTTT
-	few	TRBV7-8	TRBJ1-5	CASSPVLGESNQPQHF	TGTGCCAGCAGCCCCGTCCTTGGGGAGAGCAATCAGCCCCAGCATTTT
-	many	TRBV6-5	TRBJ2-3	CASSYSGDTDTQYF	TGTGCCAGCAGTTATAGCGGAGACACAGATACGCAGTATTTT
-	-	TRBV4-3	TRBJ1-2	CASSPRGRTRGYTF	TGCGCCAGCAGCCCACGGGGCAGGACGCGTGGCTACACCTTC
TRBD1	few	TRBV4-2	TRBJ2-6	CASSQVRTGVKAGANVLTF	TGTGCCAGCAGCCAAGTAAGGACAGGGGTCAAGGCTGGGGCCAACGTCCTGACTTTC
TRBD1	-	TRBV5-1	TRBJ1-1	CASSLAAPGGVMNTEAFF	TGCGCCAGCAGCTTGGCCGCGCCAGGGGGCGTCATGAACACTGAAGCTTTCTTT
-	many	TRBV20-1	TRBJ2-5	CSAKGSAEQGTLQETQYF	TGCAGTGCTAAGGGTTCAGCAGAACAGGGTACTCTCCAAGAGACCCAGTACTTC
-	-	TRBV20-1	TRBJ1-5	CSAREAGYSNQPQHF	TGCAGTGCTAGAGAGGCGGGGTATAGCAATCAGCCCCAGCATTTT
-	few	TRBV5-5	TRBJ1-1	CASSLPSPGRGTEAFF	TGTGCCAGCAGCTTACCGTCCCCAGGCCGGGGCACTGAAGCTTTCTTT
-	many	TRBV7-2	TRBJ1-6	CASSLDSPLHF	TGTGCCAGCAGCTTGGATTCACCCCTCCACTTT
-	many	TRBV3-1	TRBJ2-3	CASSREGQATQYF	TGTGCCAGCAGCCGAGAGGGGCAGGCTACGCAGTATTTT
-	-	TRBV2	TRBJ2-3	CASSELSPVGTQYF	TGTGCCAGCAGTGAATTGTCGCCGGTCGGTACGCAGTATTTT
-	few	TRBV20-1	TRBJ2-3	CSARVGADTQYF	TGCAGTGCTAGAGTCGGAGCGGATACGCAGTATTTT
-	-	TRBV5-5	TRBJ2-3	CASSLSGARVADTQYF	TGTGCCAGCAGCTTGTCAGGGGCGAGGGTGGCAGATACGCAGTATTTT
TRBD1	-	TRBV4-2	TRBJ1-5	CASSQGQGRYQPQHF	TGTGCCAGCAGCCAAGGACAGGGGAGGTATCAGCCCCAGCATTTT
-	-	TRBV5-1	TRBJ1-6	CASSSQAVNSPLHF	TGCGCCAGCAGCTCCCAGGCTGTAAATTCACCCCTCCACTTT
-	few	TRBV10-3	TRBJ1-2	CATRIASDGYTF	TGTGCCACCCGAATTGCCTCAGATGGCTACACCTTC
-	many	TRBV7-8	TRBJ1-1	CASTPYGVNTEAFF	TGTGCCAGCACCCCCTATGGGGTAAACACTGAAGCTTTCTTT
-	many	TRBV21-1	TRBJ1-2	CASSKRSGYTF	TGTGCCAGCAGCAAAAGATCCGGCTACACCTTC
-	many	TRBV3-1	TRBJ2-5	CASSQVRETQYF	TGTGCCAGCAGCCAAGTTAGAGAGACCCAGTACTTC
-	many	TRBV4-1	TRBJ1-2	CASSFQAGDDYGYTF	TGCGCCAGCAGCTTTCAGGCAGGGGATGACTATGGCTACACCTTC
TRBD2	few	TRBV27	TRBJ2-6	CASSQYPGLAGSSGANVLTF	TGTGCCAGCAGTCAGTATCCTGGACTAGCGGGGAGCTCTGGGGCCAACGTCCTGACTTTC
-	many	TRBV12-3/TRBV12-4	TRBJ1-2	CASSLPRVNGFNYGYTF	TGTGCCAGCAGTTTACCCCGGGTGAATGGTTTTAACTATGGCTACACCTTC
TRBD1	many	TRBV6-6	TRBJ1-2	CASRPGEGANYGYTF	TGTGCCAGCAGGCCAGGGGAGGGGGCCAACTATGGCTACACCTTC
TRBD1	-	TRBV6-2/TRBV6-3	TRBJ1-2	CASSRDTTGLDYGYTF	TGTGCCAGTAGCCGGGATACGACAGGGTTGGACTATGGCTACACCTTC
-	few	TRBV10-3	TRBJ1-2	CAISAGGYGYTF	TGTGCCATCAGCGCGGGAGGCTATGGCTACACCTTC
TRBD1	many	TRBV27	TRBJ1-2	CASSPDRLLFYGYTF	TGTGCCAGCAGTCCGGACAGGTTGTTATTCTATGGCTACACCTTC
-	-	TRBV7-2	TRBJ2-4	CASSTGDGRIQYF	TGTGCCAGCAGCACTGGGGACGGTCGAATTCAGTACTTC
-	few	TRBV20-1	TRBJ2-7	CSARRGSYEQYF	TGCAGTGCTAGACGGGGTAGCTACGAGCAGTACTTC
-	-	TRBV6-1	TRBJ2-3	CAGTDRSTDTQYF	TGTGCCGGGACCGACCGTAGCACAGATACGCAGTATTTT
-	-	TRBV4-2	TRBJ2-1	CASSLTAGAVYNEQFF	TGTGCCAGCAGCCTTACCGCGGGGGCCGTTTACAATGAGCAGTTCTTC
-	few	TRBV18	TRBJ1-1	CASSPNRDDTEAFF	TGTGCCAGCTCACCGAACAGGGATGACACTGAAGCTTTCTTT
TRBD1	many	TRBV12-5	TRBJ1-5	CASGPGQGNQPQHF	TGTGCTAGTGGTCCGGGACAGGGGAATCAGCCCCAGCATTTT
-	few	TRBV5-4	TRBJ1-1	CASSFSPKGQLNTEAFF	TGTGCCAGCAGCTTCTCCCCGAAAGGACAGTTGAACACTGAAGCTTTCTTT
-	-	TRBV6-1	TRBJ1-5	CASSEIQYSNQPQHF	TGTGCCAGCAGTGAAATACAGTATAGCAATCAGCCCCAGCATTTT
-	few	TRBV2	TRBJ1-1	CASSETTRRGWTEAFF	TGTGCCAGCAGTGAAACCACTAGGAGGGGCTGGACTGAAGCTTTCTTT